The 9 T cell receptor beta chains reported below all come from one sample, sequenced in a study of CD8+CD57+ T cells in acquired aplastic anemia. Before being chosen for sequencing, patients had shown CD8+CD57+ cell expansion by flow cytometry. TCR beta VDJ and CDR3 profiling used genomic DNA as template. TCRdb re-called the reads with MiXCR, one entry per CDR3 protein. The repertoire holds around 150,000 distinct CDR3 sequences, with 47% as singletons. Sequencing was carried out using sorted CD4+, CD8+, or CD8+CD57+ T cells (not recorded which) from PBMCs. Receptors were obtained from a human donor with aplastic anemia.

For the CDR3, the DNA is TGTGCCAGTAGTCTGCCAGGGGCGGGGGCCAACGTCCTGACTTTC. Protein sequence: CASSLPGAGANVLTF. This chain uses TRBV19 with TRBJ2-6; TRBD1 is a possible D gene (6 bases). CDR3 length: 15 residues. The V gene's germline CDR1 is LNHDA and CDR2 SQIVND (reference sequence). V lost 5 bases to trimming and J lost 4 bases, with 12 bases between them.

V and J are TRBV7-2 and TRBJ2-7; TRBD1 agrees at 8 bases. The CDR3 sequence is 13 residues long. V lost 6 bases and J lost 3; bases outside the gene matches: 4. CDR1 is SGHTA, CDR2 FQGNSA, per germline. The CDR3 region is CASRSDRDYEQYF. For the CDR3, the DNA is TGTGCCAGCAGATCGGACAGGGACTACGAGCAGTACTTC.

This clonotype was detected many times. This chain joins TRBV15 and TRBJ2-3; no firm D call. V dropped 8 bases and J dropped 4 bases, with 13 bases sitting between them. CDR3 length: 13 residues. Germline V gives CDR1 LNHNV, CDR2 YYDKDF (reference sequence). Here the CDR3 reads CATVDGGADTQYF. DNA of the CDR3: TGTGCCACCGTTGATGGCGGCGCAGATACGCAGTATTTT.

This clonotype was seen just once. This may be a read error, as it is one base from a much larger clone. V usage is TRBV2 and J usage is TRBJ2-2, with D unresolved. This CDR3 region has 13 residues. Between the trimmed V and J ends, which lost 6 bases and 13 bases, there was a span of 18 bases. Per germline, CDR1 SNHLY and CDR2 FYNNEI. The CDR3 protein is CASSRAGDRWLFF. Here the CDR3 DNA reads TGTGCCAGCAGCCGAGCTGGGGATCGGTGGCTGTTTTTT.

This clonotype was observed a few times. Since a much larger clone is just one base distant, this may be a read error. The rearrangement joins TRBV10-3 to TRBJ2-5; D is possibly TRBD1 (5 bases). Germline assignment: CDR1 ENHRY and CDR2 SYGVKD. There are 15 residues in the CDR3. Here the CDR3 DNA reads TGTACCATCAGTCAGGGTTCGCAGGGCCCAGAGACCCAGTACTTC. This translates into CTISQGSQGPETQYF.

In this sample, this clonotype turned up many times. This chain links TRBV7-2 with TRBJ2-1, with TRBD2 identical over 10 bases. The CDR3 totals 14 residues. Germline CDR1 reads SGHTA; CDR2 reads FQGNSA. Trimming removed 1 base from V and 15 bases from J; junction bases left unmatched: 9. CDR3: CASSLVQLAGSWFF. The CDR3 DNA is TGTGCCAGCAGCTTAGTACAACTAGCGGGATCGTGGTTCTTC.

Only a few counts were recorded for this clonotype. Just one base apart from a much larger clone, this may be a read error. V gene TRBV19 combines with J gene TRBJ2-7; D unresolved. Trimming shortened V by 6 bases and J by 6 bases, and 21 bases separated the two germline ends. The CDR3 has 15 residues. Germline values: CDR1 LNHDA, CDR2 SQIVND (reference sequence). CDR3 coding DNA: TGTGCCAGTAGCGAAACAGATTCGGAGAGTGCCGAGCAGTACTTC. Translating gives CASSETDSESAEQYF.

This clonotype was seen repeatedly, ten times or more. The rearrangement joins TRBV11-2 to TRBJ2-3, with D maybe TRBD1 (6 bases). The CDR3 totals 16 residues. Germline V lookup: CDR1 SGHAT, CDR2 FQNNGV. V was trimmed by 0 bases and J by 1 base, leaving 11 bases between them. Written as DNA, the CDR3 is TGTGCCAGCAGCTTAGACCCCGCAGGGGGCACAGATACGCAGTATTTT. Its translation: CASSLDPAGGTDTQYF.

This clonotype was seen a few times. The chain's CDR3 is CATSDAITMRQFF. In DNA form, the CDR3 reads TGTGCCACCAGTGATGCTATCACAATGAGGCAGTTCTTC. The V call is TRBV24-1, the J call TRBJ2-1; unclear D gene. V was clipped by 3 bases and J by 12 bases, with 14 bases between them. This CDR3 spans 13 amino acids. The germline V gene has CDR1 KGHDR and CDR2 SFDVKD.